Sequencing of this T cell receptor beta chain was carried out in a study of cytomegalovirus exposure and HLA in healthy donors. The PCR ran on 60 Vbeta and 13 Jbeta primers. Generated by immunoSEQ multiplex PCR, the TCRdb table keeps only in-frame clones and is missing some. In the table there are 150,000 or so clones, around 80% of which are singletons. Turning to this clone: As yet, its antigen is unknown.

CDR3 size: 14 residues. Trimming removed 6 bases from V and 0 bases from J, with 10 bases in between. In germline, CDR1 is WSHSY, CDR2 SAAADI. Notes on the study in general: Some V segments, TRBV6-2 and TRBV6-3 among them, were indistinguishable and were therefore excluded. A highly shared variant cluster was judged a likely technical artifact.

The chain combines TRBV10-2 with TRBJ2-3, with unresolved D. The receptor was derived from a woman in her thirties or forties in good health and CMV-seropositive. Sequences were obtained from PBMCs. The CDR3 region is CASREASSTDTQYF. In DNA, the CDR3 is TGCGCCAGCAGGGAAGCGTCTAGCACAGATACGCAGTATTTT.